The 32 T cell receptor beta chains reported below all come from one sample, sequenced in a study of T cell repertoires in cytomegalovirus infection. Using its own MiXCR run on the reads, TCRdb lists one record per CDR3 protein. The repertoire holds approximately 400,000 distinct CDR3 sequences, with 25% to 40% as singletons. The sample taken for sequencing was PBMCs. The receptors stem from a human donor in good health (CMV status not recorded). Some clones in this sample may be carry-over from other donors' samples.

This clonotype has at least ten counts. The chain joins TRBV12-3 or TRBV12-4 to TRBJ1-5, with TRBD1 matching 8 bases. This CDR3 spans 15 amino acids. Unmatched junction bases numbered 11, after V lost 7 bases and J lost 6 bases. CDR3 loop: CASTGQGARSQPQHF. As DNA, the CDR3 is TGTGCCAGCACCGGGCAGGGGGCGAGGAGTCAGCCCCAGCATTTT.

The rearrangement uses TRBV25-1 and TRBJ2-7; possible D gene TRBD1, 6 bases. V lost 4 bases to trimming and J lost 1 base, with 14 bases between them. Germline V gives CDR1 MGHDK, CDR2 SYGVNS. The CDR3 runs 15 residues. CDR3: CASSAHRDISYEQYF. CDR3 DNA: TGTGCCAGCAGTGCCCACCGGGACATATCCTACGAGCAGTACTTC.

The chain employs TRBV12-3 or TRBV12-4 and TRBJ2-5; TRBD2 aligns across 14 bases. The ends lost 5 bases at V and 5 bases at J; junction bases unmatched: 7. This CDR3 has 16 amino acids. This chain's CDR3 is CASSLGLAGGYETQYF. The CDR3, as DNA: TGTGCCAGCAGTCTCGGACTAGCGGGGGGATATGAGACCCAGTACTTC.

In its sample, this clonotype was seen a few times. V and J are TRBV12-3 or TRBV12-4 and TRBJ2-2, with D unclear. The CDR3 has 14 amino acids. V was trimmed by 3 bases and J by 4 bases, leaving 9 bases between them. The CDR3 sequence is CASSFPKTTGELFF. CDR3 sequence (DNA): TGTGCCAGCAGTTTCCCTAAAACCACCGGGGAGCTGTTTTTT.

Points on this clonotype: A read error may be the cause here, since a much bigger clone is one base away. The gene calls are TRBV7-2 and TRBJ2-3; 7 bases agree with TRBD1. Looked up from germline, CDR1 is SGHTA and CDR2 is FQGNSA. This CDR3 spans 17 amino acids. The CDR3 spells CARSSTPTGYGADTQYF. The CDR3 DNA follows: TGTGCCAGAAGCTCAACACCGACAGGGTATGGGGCAGATACGCAGTATTTT.

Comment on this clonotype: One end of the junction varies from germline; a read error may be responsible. The CDR3 bases are TGTGCCAGCAGCCGAGGGAGCTCCTATAATTCACCCCTCCGCTTT. Its protein product is CASSRGSSYNSPLRF. The rearrangement joins TRBV6-5 to TRBJ1-6; no clear D gene. Germline V gene sequence: CDR1 MNHEY, CDR2 SVGAGI. The length of the CDR3 is 15 residues.

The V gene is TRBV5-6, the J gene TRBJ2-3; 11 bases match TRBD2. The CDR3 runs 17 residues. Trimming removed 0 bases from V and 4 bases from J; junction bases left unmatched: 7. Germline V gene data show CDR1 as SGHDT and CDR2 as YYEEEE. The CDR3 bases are TGTGCCAGCAGCTTGGGACTAGCGGGACCGAGGGCAGATACGCAGTATTTT. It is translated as CASSLGLAGPRADTQYF. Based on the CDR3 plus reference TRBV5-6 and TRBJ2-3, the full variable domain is DAGVTQSPTHLIKTRGQQVTLRCSPKSGHDTVSWYQQALGQGPQFIFQYYEEEERQRGNFPDRFSGHQFPNYSSELNVNALLLGDSALYLCASSLGLAGPRADTQYFGPGTRLTVL.

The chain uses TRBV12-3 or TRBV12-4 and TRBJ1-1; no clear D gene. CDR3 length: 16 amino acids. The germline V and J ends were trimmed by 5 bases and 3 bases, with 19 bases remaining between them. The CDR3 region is CASSPPGVRDYTEAFF. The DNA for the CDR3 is TGTGCCAGCAGTCCACCCGGAGTCAGAGACTACACTGAAGCTTTCTTT.

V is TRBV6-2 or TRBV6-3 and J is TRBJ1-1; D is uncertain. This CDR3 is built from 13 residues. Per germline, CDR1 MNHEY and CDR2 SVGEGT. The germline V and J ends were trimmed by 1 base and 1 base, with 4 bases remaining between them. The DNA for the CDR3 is TGTGCCAGCAGTTACTTTCCGAACACTGAAGCTTTCTTT. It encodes CASSYFPNTEAFF.

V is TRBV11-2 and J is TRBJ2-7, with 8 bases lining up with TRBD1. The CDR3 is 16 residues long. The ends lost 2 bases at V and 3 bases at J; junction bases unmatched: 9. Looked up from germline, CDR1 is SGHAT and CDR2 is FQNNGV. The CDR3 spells CASSLKPTGASYEQYF. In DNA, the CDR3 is TGTGCCAGCAGCTTAAAACCGACAGGGGCGAGCTACGAGCAGTACTTC.

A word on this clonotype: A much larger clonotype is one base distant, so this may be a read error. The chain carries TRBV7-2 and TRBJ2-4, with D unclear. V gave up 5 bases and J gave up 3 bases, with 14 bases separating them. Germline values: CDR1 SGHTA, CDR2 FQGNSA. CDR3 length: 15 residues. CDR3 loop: CASSKPEDGKNIQYF. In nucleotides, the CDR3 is TGTGCCAGCAGCAAACCAGAGGACGGCAAAAACATTCAGTACTTC.

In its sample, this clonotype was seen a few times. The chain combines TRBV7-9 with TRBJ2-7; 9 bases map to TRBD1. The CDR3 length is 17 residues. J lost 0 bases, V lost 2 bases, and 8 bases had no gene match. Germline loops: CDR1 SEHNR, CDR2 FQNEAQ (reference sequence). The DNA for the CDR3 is TGTGCCAGCAGCTTAAGCCCTGGACAGGGGCCCTCCTACGAGCAGTACTTC. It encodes CASSLSPGQGPSYEQYF.

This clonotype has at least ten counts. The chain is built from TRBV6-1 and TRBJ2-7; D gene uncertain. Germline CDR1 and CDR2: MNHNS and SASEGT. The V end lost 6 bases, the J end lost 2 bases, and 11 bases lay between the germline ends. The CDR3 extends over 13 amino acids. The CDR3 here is CASRQGYTYEQYF. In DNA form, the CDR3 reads TGTGCCAGCAGGCAAGGGTACACCTACGAGCAGTACTTC.

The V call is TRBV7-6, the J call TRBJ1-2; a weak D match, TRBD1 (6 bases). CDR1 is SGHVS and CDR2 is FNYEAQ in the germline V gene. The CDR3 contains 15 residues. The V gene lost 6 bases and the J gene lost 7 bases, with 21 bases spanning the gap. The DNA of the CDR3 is TGTGCCAGCAGTAACCCTACAGGGCTCCTAAGTGGCTACACCTTC. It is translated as CASSNPTGLLSGYTF.

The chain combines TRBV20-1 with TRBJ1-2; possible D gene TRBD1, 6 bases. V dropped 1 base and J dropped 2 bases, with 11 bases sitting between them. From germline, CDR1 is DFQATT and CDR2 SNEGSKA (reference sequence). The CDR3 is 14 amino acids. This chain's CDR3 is CSARVQGSNYGYTF. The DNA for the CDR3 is TGCAGTGCTAGAGTACAGGGATCCAACTATGGCTACACCTTC.

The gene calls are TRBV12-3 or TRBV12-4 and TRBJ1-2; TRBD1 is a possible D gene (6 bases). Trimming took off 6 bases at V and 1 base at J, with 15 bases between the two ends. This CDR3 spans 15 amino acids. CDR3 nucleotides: TGTGCCAGCAGCCCCCCGACAGGCTTTAACTATGGCTACACCTTC. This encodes CASSPPTGFNYGYTF.

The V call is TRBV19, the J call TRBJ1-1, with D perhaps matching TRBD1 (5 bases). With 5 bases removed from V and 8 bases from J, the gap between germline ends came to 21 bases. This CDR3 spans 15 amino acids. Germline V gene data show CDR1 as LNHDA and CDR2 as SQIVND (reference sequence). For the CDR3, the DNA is TGTGCCAGTAGTGTCGGACACTCCGTGGGTCCCGAAGCTTTCTTT. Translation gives CASSVGHSVGPEAFF.

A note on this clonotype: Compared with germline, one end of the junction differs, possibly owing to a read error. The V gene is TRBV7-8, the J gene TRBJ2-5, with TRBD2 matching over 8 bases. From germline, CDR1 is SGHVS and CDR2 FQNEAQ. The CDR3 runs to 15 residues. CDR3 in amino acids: CDSSLQRGFRETQYF. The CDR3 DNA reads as TGTGACAGCAGCTTACAGCGGGGGTTTAGAGAGACCCAGTACTTC.

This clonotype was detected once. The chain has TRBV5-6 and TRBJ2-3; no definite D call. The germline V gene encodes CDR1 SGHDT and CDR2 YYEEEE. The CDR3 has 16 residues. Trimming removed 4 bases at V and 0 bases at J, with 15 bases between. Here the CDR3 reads CASSPATSSSTDTQYF. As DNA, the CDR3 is TGTGCCAGCAGCCCCGCGACGTCATCTAGCACAGATACGCAGTATTTT. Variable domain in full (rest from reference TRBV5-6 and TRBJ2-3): DAGVTQSPTHLIKTRGQQVTLRCSPKSGHDTVSWYQQALGQGPQFIFQYYEEEERQRGNFPDRFSGHQFPNYSSELNVNALLLGDSALYLCASSPATSSSTDTQYFGPGTRLTVL.

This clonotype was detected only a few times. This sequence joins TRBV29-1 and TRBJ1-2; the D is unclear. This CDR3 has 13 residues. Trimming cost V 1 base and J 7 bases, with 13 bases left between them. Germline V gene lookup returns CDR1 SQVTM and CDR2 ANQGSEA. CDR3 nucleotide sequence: TGCAGCGTTGAAGGGGTTCTTACATCTGGCTACACCTTC. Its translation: CSVEGVLTSGYTF.

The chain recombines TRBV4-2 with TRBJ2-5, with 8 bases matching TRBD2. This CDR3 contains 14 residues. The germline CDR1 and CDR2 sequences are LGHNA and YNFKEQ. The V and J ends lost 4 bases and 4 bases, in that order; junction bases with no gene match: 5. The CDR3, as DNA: TGTGCCAGCAGCCTACCAGCGGGGGCAGAGACCCAGTACTTC. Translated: CASSLPAGAETQYF.

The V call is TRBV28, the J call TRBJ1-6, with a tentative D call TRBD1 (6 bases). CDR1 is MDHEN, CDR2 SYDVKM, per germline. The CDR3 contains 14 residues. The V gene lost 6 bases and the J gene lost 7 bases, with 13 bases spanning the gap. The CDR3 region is CASRHGQTNSPLHF. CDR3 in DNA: TGTGCCAGCAGGCACGGACAGACCAATTCACCCCTCCACTTT.

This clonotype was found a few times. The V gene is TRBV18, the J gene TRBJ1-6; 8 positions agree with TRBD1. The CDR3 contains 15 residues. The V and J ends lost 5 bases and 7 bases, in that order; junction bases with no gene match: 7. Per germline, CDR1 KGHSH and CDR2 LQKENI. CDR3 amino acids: CASSAGQGVNSPLHF. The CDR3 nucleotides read TGTGCCAGCTCAGCCGGACAGGGTGTGAATTCACCCCTCCACTTT.

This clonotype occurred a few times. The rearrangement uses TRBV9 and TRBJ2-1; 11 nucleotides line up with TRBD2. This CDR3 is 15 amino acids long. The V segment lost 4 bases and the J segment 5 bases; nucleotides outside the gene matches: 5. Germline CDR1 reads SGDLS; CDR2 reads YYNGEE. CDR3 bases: TGTGCCAGCAGCACTAGCGGGGGTAACAACAATGAGCAGTTCTTC. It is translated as CASSTSGGNNNEQFF. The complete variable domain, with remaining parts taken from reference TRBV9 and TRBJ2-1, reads DSGVTQTPKHLITATGQRVTLRCSPRSGDLSVYWYQQSLDQGLQFLIQYYNGEERAKGNILERFSAQQFPDLHSELNLSSLELGDSALYFCASSTSGGNNNEQFFGPGTRLTVL.

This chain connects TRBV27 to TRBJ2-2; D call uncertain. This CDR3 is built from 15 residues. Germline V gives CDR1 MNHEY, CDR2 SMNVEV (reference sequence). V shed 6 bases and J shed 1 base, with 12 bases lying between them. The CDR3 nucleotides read TGTGCCAGCAGAACCCGACTTATGAACACCGGGGAGCTGTTTTTT. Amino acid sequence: CASRTRLMNTGELFF.

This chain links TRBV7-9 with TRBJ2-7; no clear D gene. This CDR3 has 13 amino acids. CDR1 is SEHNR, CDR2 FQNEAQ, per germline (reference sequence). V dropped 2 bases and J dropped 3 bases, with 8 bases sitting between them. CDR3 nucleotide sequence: TGTGCCAGCAGCTTACCCCAGATCTACGAGCAGTACTTC. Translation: CASSLPQIYEQYF.

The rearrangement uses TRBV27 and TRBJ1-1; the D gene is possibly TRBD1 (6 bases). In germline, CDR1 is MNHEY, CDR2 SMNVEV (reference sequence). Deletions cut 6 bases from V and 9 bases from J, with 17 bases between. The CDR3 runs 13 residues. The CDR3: CASRGATPNKAFF. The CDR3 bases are TGTGCCAGCAGGGGGGCTACTCCCAATAAAGCTTTCTTT.

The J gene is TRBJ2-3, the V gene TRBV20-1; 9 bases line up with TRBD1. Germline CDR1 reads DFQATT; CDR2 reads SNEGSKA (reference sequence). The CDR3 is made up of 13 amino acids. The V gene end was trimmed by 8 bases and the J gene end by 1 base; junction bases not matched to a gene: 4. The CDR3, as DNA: TGCAGTCATTACAGGGGGCGCACAGATACGCAGTATTTT. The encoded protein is CSHYRGRTDTQYF.

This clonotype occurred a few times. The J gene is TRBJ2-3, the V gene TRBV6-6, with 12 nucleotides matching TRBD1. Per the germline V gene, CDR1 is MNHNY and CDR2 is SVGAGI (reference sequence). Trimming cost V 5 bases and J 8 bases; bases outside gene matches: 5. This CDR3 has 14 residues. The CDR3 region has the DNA TGTGCCAGCAGTCAGGGACAGGGGGCGCGTACGCAGTATTTT. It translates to CASSQGQGARTQYF.

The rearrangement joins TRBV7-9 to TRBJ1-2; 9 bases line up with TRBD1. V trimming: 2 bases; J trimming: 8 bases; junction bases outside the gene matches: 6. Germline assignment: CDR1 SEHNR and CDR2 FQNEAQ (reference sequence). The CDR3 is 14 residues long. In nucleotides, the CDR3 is TGTGCCAGCAGCTTATCGGACAGGGGAGGAGGCTACACCTTC. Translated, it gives CASSLSDRGGGYTF.

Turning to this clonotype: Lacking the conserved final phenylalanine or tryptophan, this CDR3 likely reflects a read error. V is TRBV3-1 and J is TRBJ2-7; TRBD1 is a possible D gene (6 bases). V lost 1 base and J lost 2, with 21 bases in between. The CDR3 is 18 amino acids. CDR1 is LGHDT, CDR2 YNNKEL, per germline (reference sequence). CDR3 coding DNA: TGTGCCAGCAGCCAAGCCCAGACAAATATGGACAGTACCTACGAGCAGTACTTA. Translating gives CASSQAQTNMDSTYEQYL.

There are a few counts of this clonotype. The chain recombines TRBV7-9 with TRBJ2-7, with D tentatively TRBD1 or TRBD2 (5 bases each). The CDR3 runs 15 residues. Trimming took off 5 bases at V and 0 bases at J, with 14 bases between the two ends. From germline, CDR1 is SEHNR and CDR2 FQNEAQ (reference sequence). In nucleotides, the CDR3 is TGTGCCAGCAGCACTACGGGACGGACCTCCTACGAGCAGTACTTC. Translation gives CASSTTGRTSYEQYF.